Sequencing of this T cell receptor beta chain was carried out in a study of cytomegalovirus exposure and HLA in healthy donors. Study at large: Some 80 million unique TCR sequences came from HLA-typed donors in an early release. Study conclusions and caveats: Earlier analysis found most TCR beta V segments productive about 87% or about 30% of the time. Across donors, presence/absence analyses took sequencing depth to be roughly uniform.

There are 14 residues in the CDR3. CDR1 is SGHKS, CDR2 YYEKEE, per germline (reference sequence). This clone has more than one count but fewer than ten. Its specificity is unknown. The PCR contained 60 Vbeta and 13 Jbeta primers. Repertoires were generated with immunoSEQ multiplex PCR, while TCRdb's copy carries only in-frame clones and drops some. The sample holds some 140,000 clones; around 80% are singletons and the top ten take about 4.4%. The chain has TRBV5-5 and TRBJ2-5; 7 nucleotides align to TRBD2. The last part of the DNA fits TRBJ2-7 better; the J call may be wrong. This TCR came from a man in his thirties or forties in good health. The sequencing input was PBMCs. In DNA form, the CDR3 reads TGTGCCAGCAGCGCCGGGACGGGGGGACTCGAGCAGTACTTC. Its protein product is CASSAGTGGLEQYF.